This TCR beta chain appears in the sequencing data of a study of radiotherapy plus CTLA-4 blockade in lung cancer (dated by TCRdb to the late 2010s). The study in broad terms: Among enrolled patients, around 20% had an objective response and about 30% reached disease control. Points the paper makes about the study in general: The strongest predictors of response, as reported, were early dynamic changes in blood T cell clones along with a rise in serum interferon-beta after radiation. After treatment with radiotherapy and ipilimumab, TCR clones that originated in tumors expanded in peripheral blood.

Turning to this clone: Its specific antigen is unknown. One base away there is no much larger clone; base qualities are not given.

The receptor library was made with the immunoSEQ multiplex PCR assay. This is the immuneACCESS table as TCRdb keeps it, with only in-frame sequences that have V and J called. A part of the clones is gone; compared with another copy, unresolved V genes explain less than half, and the rest is unexplained. The sample table lists approximately 65,000 clones, roughly 80% of them with a count of one. The ten most abundant clones make up about 4.4% of the sample. The CDR3 goes from the cysteine to the phenylalanine over 18 residues. Only the CDR3 part of the read is kept: 54 bases, read in frame from the first base. Germline trimming amounts to 1 base on V and 6 bases on J, with 13 as the count of junction bases outside the gene matches. CDR1 is given as SEHNR and CDR2 as FQNEAQ, both from the germline V gene (reference sequence). The study evaluated CTLA-4 blockade (ipilimumab) given together with focal radiation therapy in patients who had chemo-refractory metastatic non-small-cell lung cancer.

The V gene is TRBV7-9 and the J gene is TRBJ2-5; TRBD2 agrees with 11 junctional bases. The sequenced sample was peripheral blood, obtained from a patient treated with radiotherapy plus ipilimumab. This sequence was found in a human donor with non-small cell lung cancer who had a complete response to radiotherapy plus ipilimumab. The DNA is TGTGCCAGCAGCTTAGGGGGACCTAGCGGGGGGATTGCGAAGACCCAGTACTTC. Its product reads: CASSLGGPSGGIAKTQYF. Reference TRBV7-9 and TRBJ2-5 genes cover what lies past the CDR3, so the full variable domain is DTGVSQNPRHKITKRGQNVTFRCDPISEHNRLYWYRQTLGQGPEFLTYFQNEAQLEKSRLLSDRFSAERPKGSFSTLEIQRTEQGDSAMYLCASSLGGPSGGIAKTQYFGPGTRLLVL.